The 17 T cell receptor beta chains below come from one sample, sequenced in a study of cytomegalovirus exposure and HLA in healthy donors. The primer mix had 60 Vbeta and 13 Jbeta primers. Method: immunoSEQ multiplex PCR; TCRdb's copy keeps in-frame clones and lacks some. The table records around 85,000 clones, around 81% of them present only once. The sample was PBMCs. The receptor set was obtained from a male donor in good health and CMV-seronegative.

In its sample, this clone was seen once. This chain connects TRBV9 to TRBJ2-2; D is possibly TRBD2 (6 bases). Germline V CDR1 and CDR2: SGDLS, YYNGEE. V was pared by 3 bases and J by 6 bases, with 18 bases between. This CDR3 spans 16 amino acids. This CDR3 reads CASSGVTGSNAGELFF. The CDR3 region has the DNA TGTGCCAGCAGCGGGGTAACCGGGAGCAACGCCGGGGAGCTGTTTTTT.

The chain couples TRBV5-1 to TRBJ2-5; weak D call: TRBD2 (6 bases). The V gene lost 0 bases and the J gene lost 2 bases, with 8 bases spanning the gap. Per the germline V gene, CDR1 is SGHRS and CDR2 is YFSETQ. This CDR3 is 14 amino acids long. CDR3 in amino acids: CASSLEGLQETQYF. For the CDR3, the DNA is TGCGCCAGCAGCTTGGAGGGACTTCAAGAGACCCAGTACTTC.

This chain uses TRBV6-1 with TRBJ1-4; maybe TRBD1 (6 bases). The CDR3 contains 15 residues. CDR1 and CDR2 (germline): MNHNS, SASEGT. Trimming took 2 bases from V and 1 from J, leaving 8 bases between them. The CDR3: CASSEQTGTNEKLFF. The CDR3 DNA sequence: TGTGCCAGCAGTGAACAGACAGGAACTAATGAAAAACTGTTTTTT.

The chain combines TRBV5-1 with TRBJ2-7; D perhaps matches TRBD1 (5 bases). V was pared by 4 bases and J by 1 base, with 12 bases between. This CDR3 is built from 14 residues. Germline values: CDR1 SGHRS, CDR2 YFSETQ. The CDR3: CASSRQLGSYEQYF. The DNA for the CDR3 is TGCGCCAGCAGCCGACAGCTAGGATCCTACGAGCAGTACTTC.

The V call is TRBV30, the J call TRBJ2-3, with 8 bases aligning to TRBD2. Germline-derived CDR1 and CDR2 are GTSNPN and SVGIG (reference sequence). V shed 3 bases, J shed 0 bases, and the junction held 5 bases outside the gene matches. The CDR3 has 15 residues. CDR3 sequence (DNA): TGTGCCTGGAGGGCACTAGCGGAAAGCACAGATACGCAGTATTTT. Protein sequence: CAWRALAESTDTQYF.

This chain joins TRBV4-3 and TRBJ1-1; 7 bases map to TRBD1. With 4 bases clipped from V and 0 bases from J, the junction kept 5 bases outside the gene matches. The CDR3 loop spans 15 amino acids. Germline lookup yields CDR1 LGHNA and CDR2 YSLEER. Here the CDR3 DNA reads TGCGCCAGCAGCCCGGCAGGGGGGATGAACACTGAAGCTTTCTTT. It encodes CASSPAGGMNTEAFF.

CDR3 sequence reads: CASSLDRDEQYF. In DNA, the CDR3 is TGTGCCAGCAGCTTAGACAGGGACGAGCAGTACTTC. The V gene is TRBV7-9, the J gene TRBJ2-7; maybe TRBD1 (6 bases). Trimming took 1 base from V and 5 from J, leaving 6 bases between them. The germline gives CDR1 SEHNR, CDR2 FQNEAQ (reference sequence). The CDR3 is 12 amino acids. The full variable domain, with the rest looked up from reference TRBV7-9 and TRBJ2-7, is DTGVSQNPRHKITKRGQNVTFRCDPISEHNRLYWYRQTLGQGPEFLTYFQNEAQLEKSRLLSDRFSAERPKGSFSTLEIQRTEQGDSAMYLCASSLDRDEQYFGPGTRLTVT.

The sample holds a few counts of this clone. DNA for the CDR3: TGCGCCAGCAGCCTATGGACTAGCGGGGGGGGAATCCAAGAGACCCAGTACTTC. It encodes CASSLWTSGGGIQETQYF. This rearrangement joins TRBV4-1 to TRBJ2-5, with 15 bases that match TRBD2. The germline V gene has CDR1 MGHRA and CDR2 YSYEKL. This CDR3 region has 18 residues. J lost 1 base, V lost 4 bases, and 7 bases had no gene match.

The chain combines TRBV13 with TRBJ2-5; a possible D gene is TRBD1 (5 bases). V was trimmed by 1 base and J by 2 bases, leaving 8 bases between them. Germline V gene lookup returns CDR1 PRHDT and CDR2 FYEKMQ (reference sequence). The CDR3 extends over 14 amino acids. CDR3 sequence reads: CASSLDRRQETQYF. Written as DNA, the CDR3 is TGTGCCAGCAGCTTAGACAGGAGACAAGAGACCCAGTACTTC. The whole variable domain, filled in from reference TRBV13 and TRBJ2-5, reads AAGVIQSPRHLIKEKRETATLKCYPIPRHDTVYWYQQGPGQDPQFLISFYEKMQSDKGSIPDRFSAQQFSDYHSELNMSSLELGDSALYFCASSLDRRQETQYFGPGTRLLVL.

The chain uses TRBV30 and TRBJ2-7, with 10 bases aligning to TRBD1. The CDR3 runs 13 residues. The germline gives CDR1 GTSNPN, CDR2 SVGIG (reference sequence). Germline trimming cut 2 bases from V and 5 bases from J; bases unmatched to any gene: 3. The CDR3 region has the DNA TGTGCCTGGAGTAGGGACAGGGGCCACGAGCAGTACTTC. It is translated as CAWSRDRGHEQYF.

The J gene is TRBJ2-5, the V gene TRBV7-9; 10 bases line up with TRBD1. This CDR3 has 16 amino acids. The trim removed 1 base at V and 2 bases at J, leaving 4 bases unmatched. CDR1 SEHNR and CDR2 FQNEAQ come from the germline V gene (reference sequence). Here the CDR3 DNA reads TGTGCCAGCAGCTTAGGGACAGGGGGTGATCAAGAGACCCAGTACTTC. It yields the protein CASSLGTGGDQETQYF.

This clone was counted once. The CDR3 bases are TGTGCCAGTAGTATTGGACAGGGGTTGTATGGCTACACCTTC. Translated: CASSIGQGLYGYTF. The rearrangement joins TRBV19 to TRBJ1-2, with TRBD1 matching 9 bases. After removal of 3 bases from V and 5 bases from J, the junction contained 4 bases not matched to a gene. Germline loops: CDR1 LNHDA, CDR2 SQIVND (reference sequence). CDR3 size: 14 residues. Supplemented by reference TRBV19 and TRBJ1-2, the full variable domain reads DGGITQSPKYLFRKEGQNVTLSCEQNLNHDAMYWYRQDPGQGLRLIYYSQIVNDFQKGDIAEGYSVSREKKESFPLTVTSAQKNPTAFYLCASSIGQGLYGYTFGSGTRLTVV.

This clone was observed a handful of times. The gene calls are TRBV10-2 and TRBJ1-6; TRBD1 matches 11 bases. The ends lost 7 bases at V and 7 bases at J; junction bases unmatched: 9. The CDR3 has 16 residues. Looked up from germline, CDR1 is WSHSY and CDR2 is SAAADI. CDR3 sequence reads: CASTDTGTGGNSPLHF. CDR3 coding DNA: TGCGCCAGCACTGATACCGGGACAGGGGGGAATTCACCCCTCCACTTT.

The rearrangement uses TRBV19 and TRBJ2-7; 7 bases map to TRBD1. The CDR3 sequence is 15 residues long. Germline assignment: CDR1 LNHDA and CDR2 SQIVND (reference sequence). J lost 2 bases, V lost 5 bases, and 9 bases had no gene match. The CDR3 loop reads CASSVTGSGAYEQYF. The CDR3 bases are TGTGCCAGTAGTGTGACAGGGAGTGGGGCCTACGAGCAGTACTTC. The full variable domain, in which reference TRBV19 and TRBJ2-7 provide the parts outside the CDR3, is DGGITQSPKYLFRKEGQNVTLSCEQNLNHDAMYWYRQDPGQGLRLIYYSQIVNDFQKGDIAEGYSVSREKKESFPLTVTSAQKNPTAFYLCASSVTGSGAYEQYFGPGTRLTVT.

The CDR3: CASSSSGIQETQYF. CDR3 bases: TGTGCCAGCAGCTCCTCCGGGATCCAAGAGACCCAGTACTTC. The rearrangement uses TRBV5-4 and TRBJ2-5; a possible D gene is TRBD2 (5 bases). Trimming removed 3 bases at V and 1 base at J, with 10 bases between. This CDR3 contains 14 residues. Germline V CDR1 and CDR2: SGHNT, YYREEE (reference sequence).

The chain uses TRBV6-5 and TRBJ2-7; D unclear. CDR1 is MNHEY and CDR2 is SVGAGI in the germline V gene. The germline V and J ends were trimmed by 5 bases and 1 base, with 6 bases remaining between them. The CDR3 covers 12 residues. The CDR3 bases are TGTGCCAGCAGTGAACTTTCCTACGAGCAGTACTTC. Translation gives CASSELSYEQYF.

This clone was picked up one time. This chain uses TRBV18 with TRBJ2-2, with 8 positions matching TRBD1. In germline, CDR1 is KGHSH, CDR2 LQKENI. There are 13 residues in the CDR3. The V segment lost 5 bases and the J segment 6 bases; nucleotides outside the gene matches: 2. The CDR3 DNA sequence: TGTGCCAGCTCAACACAGGGGGCCGGGGAGCTGTTTTTT. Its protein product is CASSTQGAGELFF. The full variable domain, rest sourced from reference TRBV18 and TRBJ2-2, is NAGVMQNPRHLVRRRGQEARLRCSPMKGHSHVYWYRQLPEEGLKFMVYLQKENIIDESGMPKERFSAEFPKEGPSILRIQQVVRGDSAAYFCASSTQGAGELFFGEGSRLTVL.